These 20 T cell receptor beta chains came from one sample sequenced in a study of T cells in Graves' hyperthyroidism and ophthalmopathy. Template material for amplifying TCR beta CDR3 regions consisted of RNA transcripts. A first-round RT-PCR of the TCR CDR3 used the HTBI primer set. TCRdb reprocessed the multiplex PCR reads with MiXCR, giving one entry per CDR3 protein. The sample has around 250,000 distinct CDR3 sequences; more than 12% are singletons. The sequencing input was blood. The source of these receptors is a woman in her thirties or forties with Graves' hyperthyroidism that later progressed to Graves' ophthalmopathy.

This clonotype occurred a few times. V and J are TRBV29-1 and TRBJ2-7; either TRBD1 or TRBD2 may supply D (5 bases each). This CDR3 has 15 amino acids. Germline assignment: CDR1 SQVTM and CDR2 ANQGSEA. Between the trimmed V and J ends, which lost 1 base and 1 base, there was a span of 14 bases. The CDR3 sequence: CSVEGPGTDSYEQYF. CDR3 DNA sequence: TGCAGCGTTGAAGGTCCGGGGACCGATTCCTACGAGCAGTACTTC.

There are many counts of this clonotype. The chain joins TRBV7-2 to TRBJ2-7; possible D gene TRBD2, 7 bases. The CDR3 loop spans 15 amino acids. Germline-derived CDR1 and CDR2 are SGHTA and FQGNSA. V was cut by 1 base and J by 1 base, with 11 bases left in between. CDR3 region: CASSLGGGTSYEQYF. In DNA form, the CDR3 reads TGTGCCAGCAGCTTAGGGGGGGGCACTTCCTACGAGCAGTACTTC.

This clonotype was observed many times. This chain uses TRBV28 with TRBJ2-4; D remains unclear. CDR3 length: 14 residues. Germline CDR1 is MDHEN and CDR2 is SYDVKM. V was cut by 6 bases and J by 0 bases, with 9 bases left in between. CDR3 DNA: TGTGCCAGCAGCCGGGTGATAGCCAAAAACATTCAGTACTTC. Its translation: CASSRVIAKNIQYF.

This clonotype has at least ten counts. This sequence joins TRBV30 and TRBJ2-3; 8 nucleotides line up with TRBD2. The germline gives CDR1 GTSNPN, CDR2 SVGIG (reference sequence). V was pared by 5 bases and J by 6 bases, with 13 bases of the junction left unmatched. The CDR3 has 15 residues. The CDR3, as DNA: TGTGCCTGGCTTCCCCGGCTAGCGGGCAAGGATACGCAGTATTTT. This translates into CAWLPRLAGKDTQYF.

This clonotype was picked up many times. The rearrangement links TRBV28 to TRBJ2-5; maybe TRBD2 (6 bases). CDR1 is MDHEN, CDR2 SYDVKM, per germline. Trimming left V 8 bases short and J 5 bases short, with 21 bases between. The CDR3 sequence is 15 residues long. This chain's CDR3 is CASYEPGPGDETQYF. CDR3 nucleotides: TGTGCCAGCTACGAACCGGGACCGGGGGACGAGACCCAGTACTTC.

The table lists this clonotype with many counts. This rearrangement joins TRBV4-1 to TRBJ1-2, with 8 bases aligning to TRBD1. After removal of 4 bases from V and 7 bases from J, the junction contained 5 bases not matched to a gene. CDR1 MGHRA and CDR2 YSYEKL come from the germline V gene. The CDR3 loop spans 13 amino acids. In nucleotides, the CDR3 is TGCGCCAGCAGCCGGACAGGGCTCGGTGGCTACACCTTC. The encoded protein is CASSRTGLGGYTF.

This clonotype was seen repeatedly, ten times or more. The chain recombines TRBV29-1 with TRBJ2-7; 7 bases agree with TRBD2. CDR3 length: 13 residues. V shed 5 bases and J 0 bases; nucleotides not matched to a gene: 4. The germline CDR1 and CDR2 sequences are SQVTM and ANQGSEA. The DNA for the CDR3 is TGCAGCGTTTCAGCGGGGCTCTCCTACGAGCAGTACTTC. This gives the protein CSVSAGLSYEQYF.

This clonotype was counted at least ten times. The chain links TRBV12-3 or TRBV12-4 to TRBJ1-1; no clear D gene. Trimming cost V 8 bases and J 0 bases, with 7 bases left between them. The length of the CDR3 is 12 residues. The CDR3 here is CASGGMNTEAFF. DNA of the CDR3: TGTGCCAGCGGTGGCATGAACACTGAAGCTTTCTTT.

This clonotype was detected many times. The chain combines TRBV5-1 with TRBJ2-7, with a weak D call TRBD2 (6 bases). Germline V gene sequence: CDR1 SGHRS, CDR2 YFSETQ. The CDR3 totals 14 residues. The V gene lost 6 bases and the J gene lost 4 bases, with 17 bases spanning the gap. The CDR3 reads CASTKPGARYEQYF. For the CDR3, the DNA is TGCGCCAGCACCAAGCCGGGAGCCCGTTACGAGCAGTACTTC. Combining the CDR3 with reference TRBV5-1 and TRBJ2-7 gives the whole variable domain KAGVTQTPRYLIKTRGQQVTLSCSPISGHRSVSWYQQTPGQGLQFLFEYFSETQRNKGNFPGRFSGRQFSNSRSEMNVSTLELGDSALYLCASTKPGARYEQYFGPGTRLTVT.

This clonotype was counted ten times or more. The chain uses TRBV14 and TRBJ2-2; D unclear. CDR1 is SGHDN and CDR2 is FVKESK in the germline V gene. V was clipped by 10 bases and J by 6 bases, with 9 bases between them. The CDR3 covers 11 residues. The CDR3 protein is CATRIAGELFF. The CDR3 DNA follows: TGTGCCACCCGGATTGCCGGGGAGCTGTTTTTT.

This clonotype has ten or more counts. The rearrangement joins TRBV2 to TRBJ2-7, with 11 bases identical to TRBD1. CDR1 is SNHLY, CDR2 FYNNEI, per germline. The length of the CDR3 is 14 residues. J lost 3 bases, V lost 6 bases, and 4 bases had no gene match. The CDR3 is CASRSGTGGYEQYF. CDR3 nucleotides: TGTGCCAGCAGATCCGGGACAGGGGGCTACGAGCAGTACTTC. The entire variable domain, with the rest obtained from reference TRBV2 and TRBJ2-7, is as follows: EPEVTQTPSHQVTQMGQEVILRCVPISNHLYFYWYRQILGQKVEFLVSFYNNEISEKSEIFDDQFSVERPDGSNFTLKIRSTKLEDSAMYFCASRSGTGGYEQYFGPGTRLTVT.

The V and J genes are TRBV9 and TRBJ2-1; 14 bases are shared with TRBD2. CDR3 length equals 17 residues. Germline CDR1 and CDR2: SGDLS and YYNGEE. Trimming took 0 bases from V and 15 from J; bases not matched to a gene: 14. The CDR3 coding sequence is TGTGCCAGCAGCGTAGCCGATGTGGGACTAGCGGGAGACGGGCGGTTCTTC. Its protein product is CASSVADVGLAGDGRFF.

Details on this clonotype: The junction departs from the called germline gene at one end, perhaps through a read error. The chain couples TRBV6-2 or TRBV6-3 to TRBJ1-4; no definite D call. Per germline, CDR1 MNHEY and CDR2 SVGEGT. CDR3 length: 15 residues. The CDR3 here is CASSYSEATNEKLSF. The CDR3 DNA follows: TGTGCCAGCAGTTACTCAGAGGCGACTAATGAAAAACTGTCTTTT.

Ten or more counts support this clonotype. J is TRBJ2-7 and V is TRBV5-1, with a possible D match to TRBD1 (5 bases). Germline V gene sequence: CDR1 SGHRS, CDR2 YFSETQ. V lost 0 bases, J lost 4 bases, and 14 bases lay in between. The CDR3 has 15 residues. The CDR3 nucleotides are TGCGCCAGCAGCTTGGAACGACAGCGATCTTACGAGCAGTACTTC. It specifies CASSLERQRSYEQYF.

This clonotype was seen many times. The V and J genes are TRBV2 and TRBJ2-3, with a possible D match to TRBD2 (5 bases). Trimming took off 4 bases at V and 2 bases at J, with 19 bases between the two ends. The germline V gene has CDR1 SNHLY and CDR2 FYNNEI. This CDR3 contains 17 residues. The CDR3 loop reads CASSGVLSADLTDTQYF. The CDR3 DNA reads TGTGCCAGCAGTGGTGTCCTATCAGCGGACCTCACAGATACGCAGTATTTT.

This clonotype was counted only a few times. This may come from a read error, since a much larger clone is one base off. The chain recombines TRBV2 with TRBJ1-5; no clear D. This CDR3 has 12 residues. The germline CDR1 and CDR2 sequences are SNHLY and FYNNEI. As DNA, the CDR3 is TGTGCCGGCAGAAGTTTAGCTCAGCCCCAGCATTTT. Protein sequence: CAGRSLAQPQHF.

The chain has TRBV9 and TRBJ2-1; 7 nucleotides align to TRBD2. The V segment lost 4 bases and the J segment 3 bases; nucleotides outside the gene matches: 13. The CDR3 covers 17 residues. The germline gives CDR1 SGDLS, CDR2 YYNGEE. CDR3 protein: CASSLMGGGPRYNEQFF. As DNA, the CDR3 is TGTGCCAGCAGCCTGATGGGGGGAGGGCCTCGCTACAATGAGCAGTTCTTC.

This clonotype was picked up many times. V gene TRBV18 combines with J gene TRBJ2-7, with TRBD2 as a possible D gene (6 bases). CDR3 length: 13 residues. Germline-derived CDR1 and CDR2 are KGHSH and LQKENI. Trimming cost V 3 bases and J 4 bases, with 10 bases left between them. CDR3 residues: CASSPTGRYEQYF. CDR3 DNA: TGTGCCAGCTCACCCACCGGGAGATACGAGCAGTACTTC.

The CDR3 loop is CASSYGDIEALHF. For the CDR3, the DNA is TGTGCCAGCAGTTACGGGGATATCGAGGCCCTCCACTTT. This chain links TRBV27 with TRBJ1-6; D is unresolved. The CDR3 runs 13 residues. V was pared by 4 bases and J by 14 bases, with 15 bases between. Germline values: CDR1 MNHEY, CDR2 SMNVEV (reference sequence).

This clonotype was observed at least ten times. This rearrangement joins TRBV25-1 to TRBJ2-1; 7 bases map to TRBD2. The CDR3 has 16 residues. Trimming took 1 base from V and 4 from J; bases not matched to a gene: 7. Germline-derived CDR1 and CDR2 are MGHDK and SYGVNS. CDR3 sequence: CASSEFGGGPYNEQFF. CDR3 sequence (DNA): TGTGCCAGCAGTGAATTTGGGGGAGGGCCGTACAATGAGCAGTTCTTC.